A single sample is the source of the 21 T cell receptor beta chains below, sequenced in a study of blood T cell repertoires in COVID-19. TCRdb's copy holds only in-frame clones and misses some; the assay was immunoSEQ multiplex PCR. This table holds more than 200,000 clones, 86% found once. The source material was peripheral blood. These receptor sequences come from a woman aged 45-65 years with COVID-19, enrolled during active disease.

This clone was recorded once. The rearrangement joins TRBV29-1 to TRBJ2-1; D might be TRBD1 (6 bases). The CDR3 has 12 residues. CDR1 SQVTM and CDR2 ANQGSEA come from the germline V gene. Trimming pared 7 bases from V and 4 bases from J, leaving 11 bases between. The CDR3 region is CSAATGYNEQFF. Written as DNA, the CDR3 is TGCAGCGCCGCCACAGGGTACAATGAGCAGTTCTTC.

This clone came up once. The genes are TRBV7-2 and TRBJ2-3; 9 bases agree with TRBD2. Germline CDR1 SGHTA, CDR2 FQGNSA. The CDR3 is 16 residues long. The trim removed 1 base at V and 6 bases at J, leaving 8 bases unmatched. CDR3 amino acids: CASSLVPASGGDTQYF. As DNA, the CDR3 is TGTGCCAGCAGCTTAGTCCCGGCAAGCGGGGGGGATACGCAGTATTTT.

The CDR3 reads CASSITSGMETQYF. The CDR3 DNA follows: TGTGCCAGTAGTATAACTAGCGGCATGGAGACCCAGTACTTC. The V gene is TRBV19, the J gene TRBJ2-5; 8 bases align to TRBD2. V lost 2 bases and J lost 5; bases outside the gene matches: 4. There are 14 residues in the CDR3. CDR1 and CDR2 from the germline V gene are LNHDA and SQIVND (reference sequence).

The V call is TRBV7-9, the J call TRBJ2-4; 9 bases line up with TRBD1. The germline V gene has CDR1 SEHNR and CDR2 FQNEAQ (reference sequence). Trimming took 5 bases from V and 2 from J; bases not matched to a gene: 4. The CDR3 is made up of 15 amino acids. The CDR3 bases are TGTGCCAGCAGCCCAGACAGGGGGACCAAAAACATTCAGTACTTC. Protein sequence: CASSPDRGTKNIQYF.

The chain is built from TRBV2 and TRBJ2-1; D gene uncertain. Germline V gives CDR1 SNHLY, CDR2 FYNNEI. V dropped 1 base and J dropped 2 bases, with 9 bases sitting between them. The CDR3 spans 15 residues. The CDR3 sequence: CASSEEAKAYNEQFF. The DNA of the CDR3 is TGTGCCAGCAGTGAAGAAGCGAAGGCCTACAATGAGCAGTTCTTC.

V gene TRBV29-1 combines with J gene TRBJ1-2; D call uncertain. The germline CDR1 and CDR2 sequences are SQVTM and ANQGSEA. CDR3 length equals 15 residues. The V and J ends lost 0 bases and 4 bases respectively, with 15 bases between them. The CDR3 sequence is CSVEDLVSDSYGYTF. The CDR3 DNA follows: TGCAGCGTTGAAGATCTTGTGAGTGACTCCTATGGCTACACCTTC.

There are a few counts of this clone. This chain uses TRBV11-2 with TRBJ1-6; a weak D match, TRBD1 (6 bases). The V gene's germline CDR1 is SGHAT and CDR2 FQNNGV. The V gene lost 5 bases and the J gene lost 10 bases, with 18 bases spanning the gap. The CDR3 spans 15 residues. In nucleotides, the CDR3 is TGTGCCAGCAGCGTCAACAGGGCCCAGGGGTCACCCCTCCACTTT. This gives the protein CASSVNRAQGSPLHF.

This chain links TRBV28 with TRBJ1-6; D possibly corresponds to TRBD1 (5 bases). CDR1 MDHEN and CDR2 SYDVKM come from the germline V gene. CDR3 size: 14 residues. V lost 7 bases and J lost 7, with 14 bases in between. The CDR3 sequence is CASTPGTLNSPLHF. The CDR3 bases are TGTGCCAGCACCCCCGGGACTCTAAATTCACCCCTCCACTTT.

The DNA of the CDR3 is TGTGCCAGCAGCCCAGGGGGAGCTGGCTACACCTTC. It encodes CASSPGGAGYTF. This sequence joins TRBV27 and TRBJ1-2, with TRBD1 identical over 7 bases. The CDR3 extends over 12 amino acids. Trimming at V came to 6 bases and at J to 7 bases, leaving 5 bases not matched to a gene. Germline V gene sequence: CDR1 MNHEY, CDR2 SMNVEV (reference sequence).

The rearrangement links TRBV19 to TRBJ2-3; D uncertain. Trimming took off 6 bases at V and 2 bases at J, with 6 bases between the two ends. The CDR3 is 12 amino acids. Germline CDR1 LNHDA, CDR2 SQIVND (reference sequence). The CDR3 DNA reads as TGTGCCAGTAGGCGATCCACAGATACGCAGTATTTT. Its translation is CASRRSTDTQYF.

The chain links TRBV2 to TRBJ2-6; 12 bases are shared with TRBD2. The CDR3 contains 17 residues. Germline V gives CDR1 SNHLY, CDR2 FYNNEI. With V trimmed by 11 bases and J by 2 bases, 10 bases remained unmatched. This chain's CDR3 is CAGTRTSGETGANVLTF. In DNA, the CDR3 is TGTGCCGGCACGCGGACTAGCGGGGAGACTGGGGCCAACGTCCTGACTTTC.

Only one count was recorded for this clone. This rearrangement joins TRBV2 to TRBJ1-2; 8 positions agree with TRBD1. V lost 7 bases and J lost 8; bases outside the gene matches: 12. In germline, CDR1 is SNHLY, CDR2 FYNNEI. There are 14 residues in the CDR3. The CDR3 DNA sequence: TGTGCCAGCATCTTACTTCAGGGGGCAGGAGGCTACACCTTC. As protein: CASILLQGAGGYTF.

The chain employs TRBV6-5 and TRBJ2-1, with D perhaps matching TRBD2 (7 bases). Germline V gives CDR1 MNHEY, CDR2 SVGAGI. V lost 2 bases to trimming and J lost 4 bases, with 12 bases between them. The CDR3 runs 15 residues. This chain's CDR3 is CASSYRGGKYNEQFF. CDR3 sequence (DNA): TGTGCCAGCAGTTACAGGGGGGGGAAGTACAATGAGCAGTTCTTC.

V is TRBV19 and J is TRBJ2-3; D is ambiguous. Trimming shortened V by 5 bases and J by 6 bases, and 6 bases separated the two germline ends. Germline CDR1 and CDR2: LNHDA and SQIVND (reference sequence). The CDR3 length is 11 residues. In DNA, the CDR3 is TGTGCCAGTAGTCCCGGTGATACGCAGTATTTT. This gives the protein CASSPGDTQYF.

The rearrangement links TRBV6-1 to TRBJ2-2; TRBD1 aligns across 10 bases. The CDR3 is made up of 16 amino acids. CDR1 MNHNS and CDR2 SASEGT come from the germline V gene. The ends lost 3 bases at V and 5 bases at J; junction bases unmatched: 6. The DNA for the CDR3 is TGTGCCAGCAGTGAGCACTGGACAGGGGGAACCGGGGAGCTGTTTTTT. As protein: CASSEHWTGGTGELFF.

This clone has just a few counts. In nucleotides, the CDR3 is TGTGCCTGGAGGAGGGACTTGGGCGTTGATTCACCCCTCCACTTT. Residues: CAWRRDLGVDSPLHF. The chain joins TRBV30 to TRBJ1-6; possible D gene TRBD1, 5 bases. The V and J ends lost 3 bases and 8 bases respectively, with 17 bases between them. CDR1 GTSNPN and CDR2 SVGIG come from the germline V gene (reference sequence). There are 15 residues in the CDR3.

The rearrangement links TRBV27 to TRBJ2-7; 8 positions match TRBD1. Germline V gene sequence: CDR1 MNHEY, CDR2 SMNVEV (reference sequence). V gave up 4 bases and J gave up 7 bases; unmatched junction bases: 6. The CDR3 is 13 residues long. For the CDR3, the DNA is TGTGCCAGCAGTTGGGGCAGGACAGGGGAGCAGTACGTC. Amino acids: CASSWGRTGEQYV.

The chain has TRBV7-8 and TRBJ2-5, with TRBD2 identical over 9 bases. The V gene end was trimmed by 4 bases and the J gene end by 4 bases; junction bases not matched to a gene: 10. Germline V gives CDR1 SGHVS, CDR2 FQNEAQ. CDR3 size: 16 residues. The CDR3 DNA follows: TGTGCCAGCAGCTCCCCTCGGCGGGGGGGCCCAGAGACCCAGTACTTC. This encodes CASSSPRRGGPETQYF.

This chain joins TRBV9 and TRBJ1-1; 8 nucleotides align to TRBD1. Per germline, CDR1 SGDLS and CDR2 YYNGEE. V lost 3 bases to trimming and J lost 4 bases; unmatched junction nucleotides: 8. The CDR3 spans 15 residues. This CDR3 reads CASSATGGGGTEAFF. The CDR3 DNA sequence: TGTGCCAGCAGCGCAACAGGGGGAGGAGGCACTGAAGCTTTCTTT. Drawing the rest from reference TRBV9 and TRBJ1-1, the complete variable domain is DSGVTQTPKHLITATGQRVTLRCSPRSGDLSVYWYQQSLDQGLQFLIQYYNGEERAKGNILERFSAQQFPDLHSELNLSSLELGDSALYFCASSATGGGGTEAFFGQGTRLTVV.

This clone was recorded only once. The chain recombines TRBV28 with TRBJ2-7; TRBD1 agrees at 9 bases. The CDR3 is 14 residues long. V shed 6 bases and J 3 bases; nucleotides not matched to a gene: 6. In germline, CDR1 is MDHEN, CDR2 SYDVKM. The chain's CDR3 is CASRAGTGFYEQYV. DNA for the CDR3: TGTGCCAGCAGGGCCGGGACAGGGTTCTACGAGCAGTACGTC.

The rearrangement uses TRBV30 and TRBJ2-5; 7 nucleotides align to TRBD2. Germline V gene sequence: CDR1 GTSNPN, CDR2 SVGIG (reference sequence). V dropped 1 base and J dropped 5; count of bases not matched to a gene: 7. This CDR3 region has 14 residues. The CDR3 DNA is TGTGCCTGGAGTGAGGGGAGGGGTTGGGAGACCCAGTACTTC. Amino acids: CAWSEGRGWETQYF.